This record concerns one T cell receptor (beta chain) sequence. There is no known antigen for this receptor. Nothing much larger sits one base from this clone, and base qualities are not available. This specimen comes from a study of vaccination effects on CD4 cells after COVID-19 (dated by TCRdb to about 2022). The study in broad terms: To identify antigen-specific CD4+ T cell clonotypes by their expansion, the ViraFEST assay first stimulated PBMC with viral peptide pools and then applied TCR sequencing. Each participant received two doses of an mRNA SARS-CoV-2 vaccine, either BNT162b2 or mRNA-1273. About 2.1 million PBMC per well were cultured in IMDM with 5% human AB serum, 10 IU/ml IL-2 and gentamicin, plus 10 ug/ml peptides. In both COVID-19 convalescent patients and infection-naive vaccine recipients, the study compared SARS-CoV-2 spike-specific CD4+ TCR repertoires from before mRNA vaccination with those from after it. Altogether, nine to ten COVID-19 convalescent patients and several SARS-CoV-2-naive healthy vaccine recipients made up the full study. Cultures from other donors in the study were sequenced with the Oncomine TCR Beta short-read assay on an Illumina iSeq 100.

After about 10 days of culture, CD4+ T cells were isolated with the EasySep CD4+ T cell isolation kit. None of the healthy vaccine recipients had a prior SARS-CoV-2 infection, which was confirmed by nucleocapsid antibody tests that came back negative both before and after vaccination. On days 3 and 7, half of the culture medium was replaced with fresh IL-2-containing medium. Unless otherwise noted, each peptide stimulation condition was cultured in triplicate wells. Using Ficoll-Paque Plus gradient centrifugation, PBMC were separated from whole blood and then either used fresh or cryopreserved at -140C. The QIAamp micro DNA kit was used to extract genomic DNA from the cultured CD4+ T cells. Beyond this particular receptor, the publication reports: Clones induced by infection and clones induced by vaccination both contracted markedly at late timepoints after vaccination, which fits with T cell responses waning over time. In healthy vaccine recipients, vaccine-induced clones were almost all SARS-CoV-2 mono-reactive, with only 1 of 255 cross-reactive with common cold coronaviruses. The study was limited by a small number of convalescent patients, and early post-infection timepoints were lacking.

CDR1 and CDR2 (KGHSH, LQKENI) derive from the germline V gene. Inclusive of the bounding cysteine and phenylalanine, the CDR3 is 19 residues long. Of all the DNA, just the CDR3 is kept, 57 bases in frame from base 1. V has 3 bases trimmed and J has 0 bases trimmed; junction bases matching no gene number 10. Receptor amplification or capture employed the immunoSEQ multiplex PCR assay. DNA from the CD4+ T cells that had been cultured and isolated underwent TCR beta CDR3 sequencing. Per the source publication's procedure: Non-productive TCR sequences were removed and reads were trimmed to the CDR3 region, keeping CDR3s of at least 7 amino acids. The MANAFEST web app was used to identify antigen-specific clonotypes by comparing expansion in peptide wells with expansion in reference cultures. For clones to be considered positive, expansion at FDR<0.05 versus reference and all other wells, an odds ratio above 5, and a frequency above 0.1% in two replicate wells were required. A clonotype was called cross-reactive if it was significantly expanded both in SARS-CoV-2 spike wells and in at least one common cold coronavirus spike condition. Levenshtein distance calculated with the stringdist R package was used to assess CDR3 similarity, and unrooted trees were constructed with ape in R 3.6.1. This is the immuneACCESS table as TCRdb keeps it, with only in-frame sequences that have V and J called. A part of the clones is gone; compared with another copy, unresolved V genes explain less than half, and the rest is unexplained. That table is the source of V, J and clone size, and D and trimming were worked out from the DNA. The sample profile shows about 58,000 clones; more than 60% of them were found once. The leading ten clones occupy 3% to 3.5% of the sample.

The sequences come from CD4+ T cells from PBMCs cultured without peptide, collected before COVID-19 vaccination. This TCR derives from a human donor who received a COVID-19 vaccine. The chain joins TRBV18 to TRBJ2-1, and TRBD2 matches 11 of the central bases. The DNA reads TGTGCCAGCTCACCGTTTAGCGGGGGGGTAGAAAGCTCCTACAATGAGCAGTTCTTC. Protein translation: CASSPFSGGVESSYNEQFF.